These 28 T cell receptor beta chains were all obtained from the same sample, sequenced in a study of T cell responses to AZD1222 COVID-19 vaccine. Assay used: immunoSEQ multiplex PCR; TCRdb lists only in-frame clones, some missing. The sample has approximately 140,000 clones, around 89% seen once. The sequences come from peripheral blood, collected on day 0 of AZD1222 vaccination. The receptor source for this set is an adult in good health.

The chain employs TRBV9 and TRBJ2-3; D is ambiguous. This CDR3 has 13 amino acids. V shed 0 bases and J shed 5 bases, with 7 bases lying between them. The germline gives CDR1 SGDLS, CDR2 YYNGEE. The CDR3 loop is CASSVVVEDTQYF. CDR3 DNA: TGTGCCAGCAGCGTAGTTGTAGAAGATACGCAGTATTTT.

The chain recombines TRBV7-3 with TRBJ2-1, with D hard to call. Trimming left V 4 bases short and J 4 bases short, with 17 bases between. This CDR3 is 16 amino acids long. Germline lookup yields CDR1 SGHTA and CDR2 FQGTGA. The CDR3 is CASSSPGRKLYNEQFF. As DNA, the CDR3 is TGTGCCAGCAGCTCCCCTGGGCGGAAACTGTACAATGAGCAGTTCTTC.

The V and J genes are TRBV28 and TRBJ2-1; TRBD2 matches at 13 bases. The ends lost 4 bases at V and 0 bases at J; junction bases unmatched: 3. Germline V gene sequence: CDR1 MDHEN, CDR2 SYDVKM. This CDR3 has 17 amino acids. The CDR3 nucleotides are TGTGCCAGCAGTTCGGGACTAGCGGGGTACTCCTACAATGAGCAGTTCTTC. Translation: CASSSGLAGYSYNEQFF.

The genes are TRBV12-3 or TRBV12-4 and TRBJ1-2; D is undetermined. Trimming cost V 6 bases and J 4 bases, with 12 bases left between them. CDR3 length: 13 residues. The CDR3 sequence is CASRVGSGYGYTF. CDR3 DNA: TGTGCCAGCAGGGTGGGGAGCGGCTATGGCTACACCTTC.

The chain has TRBV9 and TRBJ2-3; the D gene is possibly TRBD2 (5 bases). Trimming took off 2 bases at V and 1 base at J, with 14 bases between the two ends. Germline V gene sequence: CDR1 SGDLS, CDR2 YYNGEE. The CDR3 totals 16 residues. The CDR3 nucleotides read TGTGCCAGCAGCGTCTCCAGCATGGGAGGCACAGATACGCAGTATTTT. It codes for CASSVSSMGGTDTQYF.

The chain is built from TRBV6-5 and TRBJ1-2; no firm D call. Germline V gene lookup returns CDR1 MNHEY and CDR2 SVGAGI. The germline V and J ends were trimmed by 4 bases and 0 bases, with 9 bases remaining between them. CDR3 length: 14 residues. CDR3 in DNA: TGTGCCAGCAGTTCAGTTCGGGCTAACTATGGCTACACCTTC. It yields the protein CASSSVRANYGYTF.

This clone appeared a single time. This sequence joins TRBV3-1 (or the pseudogene TRBV3-2) and TRBJ1-1; D gene unclear. CDR1 and CDR2 from the germline V gene are LGHDT and YNNKEL (reference sequence). This CDR3 is 12 amino acids long. Trimming stripped 5 bases from V and 5 bases from J, with 9 bases between. CDR3 loop: CASSFFGTEAFF. The DNA of the CDR3 is TGTGCCAGCAGCTTCTTCGGGACTGAAGCTTTCTTT.

V gene TRBV19 combines with J gene TRBJ1-5; tentatively, D is TRBD1 (5 bases). The CDR3 totals 16 residues. V lost 3 bases to trimming and J lost 0 bases, with 12 bases between them. Germline CDR1 and CDR2: LNHDA and SQIVND (reference sequence). The CDR3 loop reads CASSIRRDSSNQPQHF. The CDR3 region has the DNA TGTGCCAGTAGTATTAGAAGAGACAGTAGCAATCAGCCCCAGCATTTT.

This clone was recorded only once. This chain connects TRBV15 to TRBJ2-5, with D tentatively TRBD2 (5 bases). CDR1 and CDR2 from the germline V gene are LNHNV and YYDKDF (reference sequence). CDR3 length: 13 residues. The V end was cut by 0 bases, the J end by 3 bases, with 5 bases between. In DNA, the CDR3 is TGTGCCACCAGCAGAGACGGGAAAGAGACCCAGTACTTC. This codes for CATSRDGKETQYF.

The V and J genes are TRBV19 and TRBJ2-3; 8 bases agree with TRBD2. The V gene's germline CDR1 is LNHDA and CDR2 SQIVND (reference sequence). With 10 bases clipped from V and 6 bases from J, the junction kept 12 bases outside the gene matches. The CDR3 runs to 14 residues. The CDR3 DNA follows: TGTGCCACCTCGTTAGCGGGGTCCCCCGATACGCAGTATTTT. Protein: CATSLAGSPDTQYF.

The rearrangement uses TRBV27 and TRBJ2-3; 7 nucleotides match TRBD2. The CDR3 contains 15 residues. Germline V lookup: CDR1 MNHEY, CDR2 SMNVEV (reference sequence). The V gene end was trimmed by 4 bases and the J gene end by 5 bases; junction bases not matched to a gene: 9. The CDR3 bases are TGTGCCAGCAGTTCTGGCACGGGAGGTATAGATACGCAGTATTTT. As protein: CASSSGTGGIDTQYF.

V usage is TRBV7-3 and J usage is TRBJ2-1; D call uncertain. Germline values: CDR1 SGHTA, CDR2 FQGTGA. V was shortened by 5 bases and J by 8 bases, with 13 bases between the two germline ends. This CDR3 contains 13 residues. CDR3 sequence reads: CASSLTPLDEQFF. The CDR3, as DNA: TGTGCCAGCAGCCTTACCCCCCTCGATGAGCAGTTCTTC. The entire variable domain, with the rest obtained from reference TRBV7-3 and TRBJ2-1, is as follows: GAGVSQTPSNKVTEKGKYVELRCDPISGHTALYWYRQSLGQGPEFLIYFQGTGAADDSGLPNDRFFAVRPEGSVSTLKIQRTERGDSAVYLCASSLTPLDEQFFGPGTRLTVL.

J is TRBJ1-4 and V is TRBV21-1. TRBV21-1 is an annotated pseudogene. The CDR3 spans 18 residues. Here the CDR3 DNA reads TGTGCCAGCAGCAAAGGCGGGCAGGAAAGTGCAACTAATGAAAAACTGTTTTTT. This encodes CASSKGGQESATNEKLFF.

This chain links TRBV24-1 with TRBJ2-3; unclear D gene. The CDR3 length is 15 residues. V was pared by 5 bases and J by 0 bases, with 11 bases between. CDR1 is KGHDR, CDR2 SFDVKD, per germline. The CDR3 sequence is CATSGAVSSTDTQYF. The DNA for the CDR3 is TGTGCCACCAGTGGGGCAGTCTCTAGCACAGATACGCAGTATTTT.

A word on this clone: Other nucleotide sequences from this sample produce the same CDR3. Here the CDR3 DNA reads TGTGCCAGTAGTAGGACAGTAAACTATGGCTACACCTTC. Its protein is CASSRTVNYGYTF. V is TRBV19 and J is TRBJ1-2, with D possibly being TRBD1 (6 bases). The germline V and J ends were trimmed by 4 bases and 2 bases, with 8 bases remaining between them. The germline V gene has CDR1 LNHDA and CDR2 SQIVND (reference sequence). CDR3 size: 13 residues. The full variable domain, completed using reference TRBV19 and TRBJ1-2, is DGGITQSPKYLFRKEGQNVTLSCEQNLNHDAMYWYRQDPGQGLRLIYYSQIVNDFQKGDIAEGYSVSREKKESFPLTVTSAQKNPTAFYLCASSRTVNYGYTFGSGTRLTVV.

V gene TRBV5-1 combines with J gene TRBJ2-5, with no clear D. Germline-derived CDR1 and CDR2 are SGHRS and YFSETQ. Trimming shortened V by 0 bases and J by 10 bases, and 19 bases separated the two germline ends. CDR3 length: 15 residues. The CDR3 protein is CASSLESSGESNQYF. CDR3 DNA sequence: TGCGCCAGCAGCTTGGAGTCGAGTGGGGAAAGTAACCAGTACTTC. Full variable domain (missing parts from reference TRBV5-1 and TRBJ2-5): KAGVTQTPRYLIKTRGQQVTLSCSPISGHRSVSWYQQTPGQGLQFLFEYFSETQRNKGNFPGRFSGRQFSNSRSEMNVSTLELGDSALYLCASSLESSGESNQYFGPGTRLLVL.

The V gene is TRBV7-8, the J gene TRBJ2-7; D possibly corresponds to TRBD2 (6 bases). The CDR3 extends over 13 amino acids. With 3 bases removed from V and 3 bases from J, the gap between germline ends came to 9 bases. The germline V gene encodes CDR1 SGHVS and CDR2 FQNEAQ. The CDR3 DNA reads as TGTGCCAGCAGCTTTAGTAGCGGCTACGAGCAGTACTTC. Translating gives CASSFSSGYEQYF.

CDR3 DNA sequence: TGTGCCAGCAGTTTGACGACAGGGGGCTTCACAGATACGCAGTATTTT. Translating gives CASSLTTGGFTDTQYF. This rearrangement joins TRBV28 to TRBJ2-3; 10 positions match TRBD1. The germline V gene has CDR1 MDHEN and CDR2 SYDVKM. This CDR3 region has 16 residues. The J segment lost 2 bases and the V segment lost 3 bases, leaving 5 bases of the junction unmatched.

The rearrangement joins TRBV19 to TRBJ2-3; D unresolved. Trimming removed 10 bases at V and 1 base at J, with 9 bases between. The germline V gene encodes CDR1 LNHDA and CDR2 SQIVND (reference sequence). CDR3 length: 12 amino acids. As DNA, the CDR3 is TGTGCCACCTCACCTGGCACAGATACGCAGTATTTT. Its translation is CATSPGTDTQYF.

This clone occurred a few times. V gene TRBV5-1 combines with J gene TRBJ2-5; TRBD2 might be the D (6 bases). The V gene lost 5 bases and the J gene lost 4 bases, with 21 bases spanning the gap. From germline, CDR1 is SGHRS and CDR2 YFSETQ. The CDR3 extends over 16 amino acids. As DNA, the CDR3 is TGCGCCAGCAGATCCGGTAGCGGAGAGGTAGGAGAGACCCAGTACTTC. Amino acid sequence: CASRSGSGEVGETQYF. Drawing the rest from reference TRBV5-1 and TRBJ2-5, the complete variable domain is KAGVTQTPRYLIKTRGQQVTLSCSPISGHRSVSWYQQTPGQGLQFLFEYFSETQRNKGNFPGRFSGRQFSNSRSEMNVSTLELGDSALYLCASRSGSGEVGETQYFGPGTRLLVL.

The V call is TRBV27, the J call TRBJ1-2; TRBD1 is a possible D gene (5 bases). This CDR3 comprises 13 residues. V lost 5 bases and J lost 4, with 11 bases in between. Germline-derived CDR1 and CDR2 are MNHEY and SMNVEV (reference sequence). The CDR3 DNA is TGTGCCAGCAGTACGCCGGGACTCTATGGCTACACCTTC. Residues: CASSTPGLYGYTF.

CDR3 bases: TGTGCCAGCAGCCCCAGACAGGCTGGCGAGCAGTACTTC. Protein: CASSPRQAGEQYF. V is TRBV7-2 and J is TRBJ2-7; possible D gene TRBD1, 6 bases. From germline, CDR1 is SGHTA and CDR2 FQGNSA. V gave up 5 bases and J gave up 6 bases, with 14 bases separating them. The CDR3 extends over 13 amino acids.

J is TRBJ1-5 and V is TRBV28, with a weak D call TRBD1 (5 bases). The germline gives CDR1 MDHEN, CDR2 SYDVKM. CDR3 size: 12 residues. V gave up 6 bases and J gave up 9 bases, with 12 bases separating them. CDR3: CASSDRWWPQHF. The CDR3 nucleotides read TGTGCCAGCAGCGACAGATGGTGGCCCCAGCATTTT.

The CDR3 here is CASNSPWGTEAFF. DNA for the CDR3: TGTGCCAGCAACAGCCCGTGGGGCACTGAAGCTTTCTTT. The rearrangement links TRBV28 to TRBJ1-1; the D is unclear. The CDR3 length is 13 residues. The germline CDR1 and CDR2 sequences are MDHEN and SYDVKM. The V end was cut by 7 bases, the J end by 4 bases, with 13 bases between.

This chain links TRBV7-9 with TRBJ1-1; 9 nucleotides align to TRBD1. The germline CDR1 and CDR2 sequences are SEHNR and FQNEAQ (reference sequence). Trimming removed 5 bases from V and 1 base from J; junction bases left unmatched: 5. The CDR3 is 15 residues long. Here the CDR3 reads CASSEPQGANTEAFF. CDR3 in DNA: TGTGCCAGCAGCGAACCACAGGGGGCGAACACTGAAGCTTTCTTT.

This clone has only one observation. CDR3 amino acids: CASSPPGGITYEQYF. The CDR3 bases are TGTGCCAGCTCACCACCAGGCGGAATCACCTACGAGCAGTACTTC. This rearrangement joins TRBV18 to TRBJ2-7; D is unclear. The V gene's germline CDR1 is KGHSH and CDR2 LQKENI. V gave up 0 bases and J gave up 2 bases, with 11 bases separating them. The CDR3 sequence is 15 residues long.

The V gene is TRBV7-2, the J gene TRBJ2-1; D might be TRBD2 (6 bases). Germline V CDR1 and CDR2: SGHTA, FQGNSA. There are 15 residues in the CDR3. The V and J ends lost 5 bases and 2 bases respectively, with 13 bases between them. The CDR3 DNA follows: TGTGCCAGCAGCAGCGGGCGGATTCCCTACAATGAGCAGTTCTTC. Amino acids: CASSSGRIPYNEQFF.

This clone was observed a single time. The chain has TRBV27 and TRBJ1-1; 7 bases line up with TRBD1. This CDR3 region has 14 residues. Germline V gene data show CDR1 as MNHEY and CDR2 as SMNVEV (reference sequence). The junction had 4 bases not matched to a gene; V was cut back by 6 bases and J by 0 bases. Here the CDR3 reads CASREGAMNTEAFF. Written as DNA, the CDR3 is TGTGCCAGCAGGGAGGGGGCGATGAACACTGAAGCTTTCTTT.